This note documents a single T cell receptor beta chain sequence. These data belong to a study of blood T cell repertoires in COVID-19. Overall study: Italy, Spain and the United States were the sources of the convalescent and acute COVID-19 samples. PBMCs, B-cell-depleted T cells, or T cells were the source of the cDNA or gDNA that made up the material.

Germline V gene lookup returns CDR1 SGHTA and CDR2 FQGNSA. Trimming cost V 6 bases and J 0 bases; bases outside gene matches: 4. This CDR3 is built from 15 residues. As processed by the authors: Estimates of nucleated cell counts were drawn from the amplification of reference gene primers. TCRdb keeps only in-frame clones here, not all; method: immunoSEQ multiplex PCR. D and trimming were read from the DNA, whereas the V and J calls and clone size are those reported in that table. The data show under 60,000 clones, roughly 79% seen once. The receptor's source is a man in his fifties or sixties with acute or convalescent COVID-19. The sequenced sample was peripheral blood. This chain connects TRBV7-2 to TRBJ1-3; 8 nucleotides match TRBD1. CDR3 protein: CASRRTGNSGNTIYF. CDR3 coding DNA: TGTGCCAGCAGAAGGACAGGGAACTCTGGAAACACCATATATTTT.